The 21 T cell receptor beta chains given below trace back to one sample, sequenced in a study of blood T cell repertoires in COVID-19. Assay: immunoSEQ multiplex PCR; the TCRdb copy retains only in-frame clones and omits some. The sample contains fewer than 250,000 clones, roughly 80% of which appear only once. Input material: peripheral blood. The receptors originated from a man in his sixties with acute or convalescent COVID-19.

The chain uses TRBV5-1 and TRBJ2-3; 9 bases line up with TRBD2. The length of the CDR3 is 16 residues. J lost 1 base, V lost 4 bases, and 7 bases had no gene match. Germline loops: CDR1 SGHRS, CDR2 YFSETQ. The CDR3 sequence: CASSLVAGVGTDTQYF. CDR3 bases: TGCGCCAGCAGCCTCGTAGCGGGGGTGGGCACAGATACGCAGTATTTT.

This rearrangement joins TRBV5-8 to TRBJ2-1; TRBD2 agrees at 8 bases. V lost 2 bases, J lost 4 bases, and 5 bases stayed unmatched. CDR1 and CDR2 from the germline V gene are SGHTS and YDEGEE. CDR3 length equals 15 residues. The DNA of the CDR3 is TGTGCCAGCAGCTTCCGGGGGGGCAGGTACAATGAGCAGTTCTTC. Translating gives CASSFRGGRYNEQFF.

This chain joins TRBV6-1 and TRBJ2-7, with TRBD1 matching 8 bases. The CDR3 covers 11 residues. The V gene's germline CDR1 is MNHNS and CDR2 SASEGT. V was clipped by 3 bases and J by 13 bases; unmatched bases: 5. This CDR3 is CASSEPGQEYF. CDR3 nucleotides: TGTGCCAGCAGTGAGCCGGGACAGGAATACTTC.

The table lists this clone with a few counts. The J gene is TRBJ2-5, the V gene TRBV5-1; D possibly corresponds to TRBD1 (6 bases). CDR1 and CDR2 from the germline V gene are SGHRS and YFSETQ. Trimming left V 3 bases short and J 2 bases short, with 11 bases between. CDR3 size: 14 residues. The CDR3 DNA follows: TGCGCCAGCAGCTCGGACAGTCCACAAGAGACCCAGTACTTC. Its protein is CASSSDSPQETQYF.

Comments on this clone: The identical CDR3 is also encoded by other nucleotide sequences in the sample. The rearrangement links TRBV10-3 to TRBJ2-1; 14 bases are a match to TRBD2. J lost 0 bases, V lost 9 bases, and 1 base had no gene match. Germline values: CDR1 ENHRY, CDR2 SYGVKD. The CDR3 extends over 15 amino acids. CDR3 bases: TGTGCCATGGGGACTAGCGGGAGCTCCTACAATGAGCAGTTCTTC. Translating it yields CAMGTSGSSYNEQFF.

The chain is built from TRBV19 and TRBJ1-2; no reliable D call. This CDR3 is 14 amino acids long. Germline assignment: CDR1 LNHDA and CDR2 SQIVND (reference sequence). Trimming took 5 bases from V and 8 from J, leaving 18 bases between them. CDR3 nucleotides: TGTGCCAGTAGTCCTAACGCCATCAGAGCGGGCTACACCTTC. Encoded protein: CASSPNAIRAGYTF.

The rearrangement joins TRBV21-1 to TRBJ2-7; the DNA was not used to check the table's D call, TRBD2. TRBV21-1 is noted as a pseudogene. CDR3 length: 14 residues. CDR3 sequence reads: CASSTELVTYEQYF. Here the CDR3 DNA reads TGTGCCAGCAGCACTGAACTGGTTACCTACGAGCAGTACTTC.

The J gene is TRBJ1-2, the V gene TRBV20-1, with D hard to call. Trimming cost V 1 base and J 12 bases, with 9 bases left between them. The CDR3 runs 10 residues. In germline, CDR1 is DFQATT, CDR2 SNEGSKA (reference sequence). CDR3 residues: CSARADTNTF. Here the CDR3 DNA reads TGCAGTGCTAGAGCTGACACCAACACCTTC.

The chain recombines TRBV9 with TRBJ2-5; 8 nucleotides agree with TRBD1. CDR1 and CDR2 (germline): SGDLS, YYNGEE. Trimming cost V 0 bases and J 4 bases; bases outside gene matches: 8. CDR3 length equals 16 residues. The chain's CDR3 is CASSVEGGTGGETQYF. CDR3 DNA: TGTGCCAGCAGCGTAGAAGGGGGGACAGGTGGAGAGACCCAGTACTTC.

This clone was seen only once. The CDR3 here is CASSIVGPYYEQYF. The CDR3 DNA sequence: TGTGCCAGTAGTATAGTGGGGCCCTACTACGAGCAGTACTTC. The genes are TRBV19 and TRBJ2-7; TRBD1 might be the D (5 bases). This CDR3 has 14 residues. Trimming cost V 1 base and J 3 bases, with 10 bases left between them. Germline loops: CDR1 LNHDA, CDR2 SQIVND (reference sequence).

The V call is TRBV9, the J call TRBJ2-1, with TRBD2 identical over 7 bases. The CDR3 has 17 amino acids. Looked up from germline, CDR1 is SGDLS and CDR2 is YYNGEE. V shed 0 bases, J shed 7 bases, and the junction held 13 bases outside the gene matches. CDR3 DNA: TGTGCCAGCAGCGTAGGACTAGCCGTCGTCGGGGATAATGAGCAGTTCTTC. Residues: CASSVGLAVVGDNEQFF. The entire variable domain, with the rest obtained from reference TRBV9 and TRBJ2-1, is as follows: DSGVTQTPKHLITATGQRVTLRCSPRSGDLSVYWYQQSLDQGLQFLIQYYNGEERAKGNILERFSAQQFPDLHSELNLSSLELGDSALYFCASSVGLAVVGDNEQFFGPGTRLTVL.

The V and J genes are TRBV14 and TRBJ1-1; a possible D gene is TRBD1 (6 bases). The CDR3 is 13 amino acids. The V end lost 3 bases, the J end lost 3 bases, and 8 bases lay between the germline ends. Germline V gene data show CDR1 as SGHDN and CDR2 as FVKESK. As DNA, the CDR3 is TGTGCCAGCAGCCATGGACAGTACACTGAAGCTTTCTTT. Its translation: CASSHGQYTEAFF.

This clone was counted once. The chain joins TRBV7-2 to TRBJ2-1; TRBD2 matches at 8 bases. From germline, CDR1 is SGHTA and CDR2 FQGNSA. The CDR3 is 17 residues long. V trimming: 2 bases; J trimming: 1 base; junction bases outside the gene matches: 7. The CDR3 here is CASSLTSGRGSYNEQFF. CDR3 nucleotides: TGTGCCAGCAGCTTAACTAGCGGTAGGGGATCCTACAATGAGCAGTTCTTC.

This chain uses TRBV11-2 with TRBJ1-5; possibly TRBD1 for D (5 bases). Trimming removed 2 bases at V and 0 bases at J, with 20 bases between. The CDR3 runs to 19 residues. CDR1 is SGHAT and CDR2 is FQNNGV in the germline V gene. CDR3 coding DNA: TGTGCCAGCAGCTTAACCCCAGCACTGACAGCTTATAGCAATCAGCCCCAGCATTTT. Encoded protein: CASSLTPALTAYSNQPQHF.

The genes are TRBV25-1 and TRBJ2-3; 10 bases fit TRBD1. V shed 1 base and J 4 bases; nucleotides not matched to a gene: 5. The CDR3 length is 16 residues. CDR1 is MGHDK and CDR2 is SYGVNS in the germline V gene. For the CDR3, the DNA is TGTGCCAGCAGTGAATTGGCTGGGACAGGGGCAGATACGCAGTATTTT. Encoded protein: CASSELAGTGADTQYF.

V and J are TRBV7-8 and TRBJ2-1; 10 nucleotides agree with TRBD2. Germline lookup yields CDR1 SGHVS and CDR2 FQNEAQ. The trim removed 4 bases at V and 8 bases at J, leaving 11 bases unmatched. The CDR3 covers 16 residues. CDR3 nucleotides: TGTGCCAGCAGCTCACCGGGACTAGCGATGCTATATGAGCAGTTCTTC. Translated: CASSSPGLAMLYEQFF.

V and J are TRBV11-2 and TRBJ1-1; no reliable D call. The CDR3 has 15 residues. Trimming pared 2 bases from V and 3 bases from J, leaving 13 bases between. Germline V lookup: CDR1 SGHAT, CDR2 FQNNGV. The CDR3 is CASSLIGWEYTEAFF. In nucleotides, the CDR3 is TGTGCCAGCAGCTTAATAGGGTGGGAGTACACTGAAGCTTTCTTT.

This chain links TRBV4-1 with TRBJ1-2, with 12 nucleotides matching TRBD1. The CDR3 runs 16 residues. The germline CDR1 and CDR2 sequences are MGHRA and YSYEKL. With 4 bases clipped from V and 8 bases from J, the junction kept 11 bases outside the gene matches. CDR3 in amino acids: CASSRPGTGGAGGYTF. In DNA form, the CDR3 reads TGCGCCAGCAGCCGTCCCGGGACAGGGGGCGCGGGAGGCTACACCTTC.

This rearrangement joins TRBV12-3 or TRBV12-4 to TRBJ2-6; D is ambiguous. V lost 1 base, J lost 16 bases, and 11 bases lay in between. CDR3 size: 12 residues. The CDR3 is CASSLGILRLTF. CDR3 nucleotides: TGTGCCAGCAGTTTAGGCATTCTCAGGCTGACTTTC.

This sequence joins TRBV5-8 and TRBJ2-1, with D possibly TRBD1 on 7 matching bases. Germline V gives CDR1 SGHTS, CDR2 YDEGEE. V was shortened by 2 bases and J by 9 bases, with 21 bases between the two germline ends. The CDR3 totals 16 residues. The CDR3 region has the DNA TGTGCCAGCAGCTTACGGGGGTCTCCGACAGGGAGTGAGCAGTTCTTC. Protein product: CASSLRGSPTGSEQFF.

DNA of the CDR3: TGTGCCAGCAGCCAAGCCCCTACCCTGCCCCAGTACTTC. Translated: CASSQAPTLPQYF. V gene TRBV4-2 combines with J gene TRBJ2-4; D unclear. The CDR3 extends over 13 amino acids. Between the trimmed V and J ends, which lost 1 base and 13 bases, there was a span of 14 bases. Germline CDR1 and CDR2: LGHNA and YNFKEQ.